The clone carrying this T cell receptor beta chain was found a few times. Its cognate antigen is unknown. The germline V gene encodes CDR1 SGHDT and CDR2 YYEEEE. This CDR3 is built from 15 residues. Trimming took off 2 bases at V and 6 bases at J, with 18 bases between the two ends. The record originates from a study of identical twins. Notes on the study in general: It was possible that invariant MAIT and iNKT cells partly confounded the zero-insertion analyses. Out-of-frame alpha sequences shared between twins exhibited an excess of low generation probability.

One entry per CDR3 protein, called by TCRdb with MiXCR from the 5' RACE reads. The sample yields 450,000 or so distinct CDR3 sequences, approximately 15% seen once. The same sample was also used in a study of yellow fever vaccine responses in identical twins.

The chain links TRBV5-6 to TRBJ2-7; D not resolved. This receptor was taken from a woman between 18 and 29 years old in good health. Input material: CD4+ T cells sorted from blood. In DNA, the CDR3 is TGTGCCAGCAGCTTATACGCCGGACCACTTGGCGAGCAGTACTTC. It codes for CASSLYAGPLGEQYF.